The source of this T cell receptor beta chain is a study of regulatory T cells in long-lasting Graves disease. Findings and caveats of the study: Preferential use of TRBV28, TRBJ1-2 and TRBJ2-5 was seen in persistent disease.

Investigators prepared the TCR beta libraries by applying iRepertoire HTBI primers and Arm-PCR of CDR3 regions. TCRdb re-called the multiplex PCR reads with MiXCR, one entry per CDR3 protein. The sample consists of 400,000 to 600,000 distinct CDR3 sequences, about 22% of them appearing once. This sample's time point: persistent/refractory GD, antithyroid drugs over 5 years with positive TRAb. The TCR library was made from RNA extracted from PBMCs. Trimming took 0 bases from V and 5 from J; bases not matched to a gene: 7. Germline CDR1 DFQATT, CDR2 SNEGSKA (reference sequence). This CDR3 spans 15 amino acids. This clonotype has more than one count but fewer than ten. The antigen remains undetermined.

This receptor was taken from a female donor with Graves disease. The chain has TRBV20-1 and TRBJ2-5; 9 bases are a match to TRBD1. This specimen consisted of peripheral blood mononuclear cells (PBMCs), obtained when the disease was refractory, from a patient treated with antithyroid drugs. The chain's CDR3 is CSARDELTGGETQYF. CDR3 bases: TGCAGTGCTAGAGACGAATTGACAGGGGGGGAGACCCAGTACTTC.